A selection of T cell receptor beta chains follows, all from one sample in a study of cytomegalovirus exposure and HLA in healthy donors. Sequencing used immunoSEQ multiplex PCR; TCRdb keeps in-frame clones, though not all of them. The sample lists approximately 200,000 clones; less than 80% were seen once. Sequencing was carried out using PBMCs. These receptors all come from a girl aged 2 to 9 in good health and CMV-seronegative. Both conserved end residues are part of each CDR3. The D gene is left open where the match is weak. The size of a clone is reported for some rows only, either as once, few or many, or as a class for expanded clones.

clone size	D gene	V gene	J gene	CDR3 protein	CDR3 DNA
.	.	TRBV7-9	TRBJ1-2	CASSSSSVYGYTF	TGTGCCAGCAGCTCATCCTCAGTCTATGGCTACACCTTC
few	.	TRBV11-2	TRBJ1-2	CASSLDSGYTF	TGTGCCAGCAGCTTAGACTCGGGCTACACCTTC
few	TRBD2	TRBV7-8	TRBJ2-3	CASSFLAGVVTDTQYF	TGTGCCAGCAGCTTCCTAGCGGGAGTGGTGACAGATACGCAGTATTTT
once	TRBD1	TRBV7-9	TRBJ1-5	CASSSTGSDQPQHF	TGTGCCAGCAGCTCGACAGGGTCGGATCAGCCCCAGCATTTT
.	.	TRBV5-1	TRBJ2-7	CASSPPLRGRYEQYF	TGCGCCAGCAGCCCGCCGCTCAGGGGGAGGTACGAGCAGTACTTC
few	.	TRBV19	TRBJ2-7	CASSIEPGFPQYF	TGTGCCAGTAGTATAGAGCCAGGGTTCCCGCAGTACTTC
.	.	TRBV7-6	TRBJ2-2	CASSFGGTVGELFF	TGTGCCAGCAGCTTTGGGGGGACGGTCGGGGAGCTGTTTTTT
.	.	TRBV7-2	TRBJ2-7	CATELPANEQYF	TGTGCCACCGAACTTCCCGCTAACGAGCAGTACTTC
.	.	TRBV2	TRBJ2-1	CASSEALGANNEQFF	TGTGCCAGCAGTGAAGCGCTAGGGGCGAACAATGAGCAGTTCTTC
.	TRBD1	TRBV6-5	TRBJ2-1	CASSSYRGEEFF	TGTGCCAGCAGTTCGTACAGGGGGGAAGAGTTCTTC
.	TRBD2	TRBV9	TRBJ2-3	CASSASGRGDTQYF	TGTGCCAGCAGCGCTAGCGGGAGAGGGGATACGCAGTATTTT
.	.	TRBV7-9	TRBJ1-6	CASSLVKMSSYNSPLHF	TGTGCCAGCAGCTTAGTAAAAATGAGCTCCTATAATTCACCCCTCCACTTT
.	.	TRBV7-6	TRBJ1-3	CASSLHPGNTIYF	TGTGCCAGCAGCTTACATCCTGGAAACACCATATATTTT
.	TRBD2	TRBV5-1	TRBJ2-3	CASSPHGLAGGPVTDTQYF	TGCGCCAGCAGCCCGCACGGACTAGCGGGAGGGCCCGTTACAGATACGCAGTATTTT
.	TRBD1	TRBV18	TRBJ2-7	CASSPRQGEYEQYF	TGTGCCAGCTCACCTCGGCAGGGGGAGTACGAGCAGTACTTC
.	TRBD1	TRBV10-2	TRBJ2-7	CASSVTGEEQYF	TGCGCCAGCAGTGTAACAGGGGAGGAGCAGTACTTC
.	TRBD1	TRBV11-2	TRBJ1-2	CASSSRDRVTF	TGTGCCAGCAGCTCCCGGGACAGGGTCACCTTC
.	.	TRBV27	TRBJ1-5	CASSSSFNQPQHF	TGTGCCAGCAGTTCTTCTTTTAATCAGCCCCAGCATTTT
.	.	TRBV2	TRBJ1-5	CASRVETGANQPQHF	TGTGCCAGCAGGGTGGAGACAGGCGCCAATCAGCCCCAGCATTTT
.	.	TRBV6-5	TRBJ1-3	CASSYSFSLSGNTIYF	TGTGCCAGCAGTTACTCGTTCTCCCTAAGTGGAAACACCATATATTTT
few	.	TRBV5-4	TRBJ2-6	CASSWQAGPFSGANVLTF	TGTGCCAGCAGCTGGCAGGCGGGCCCATTCTCTGGGGCCAACGTCCTGACTTTC
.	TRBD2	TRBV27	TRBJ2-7	CASSFTLTSGRGEQYF	TGTGCCAGCAGTTTCACTCTCACTAGCGGGAGGGGCGAGCAGTACTTC
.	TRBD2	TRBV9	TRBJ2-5	CASSVGALLAGGIETQYF	TGTGCCAGCAGCGTAGGGGCGCTACTAGCGGGGGGGATTGAGACCCAGTACTTC
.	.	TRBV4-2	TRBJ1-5	CASSQDPGAGQPQHF	TGTGCCAGCAGCCAAGATCCAGGGGCGGGTCAGCCCCAGCATTTT
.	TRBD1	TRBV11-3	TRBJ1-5	CASRNEGQGTGSNQPQHF	TGTGCCAGCAGAAACGAGGGACAGGGTACGGGTAGCAATCAGCCCCAGCATTTT
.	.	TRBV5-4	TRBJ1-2	CASRVTGGANGYTF	TGTGCCAGCAGGGTGACCGGAGGGGCCAATGGCTACACCTTC
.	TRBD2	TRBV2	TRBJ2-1	CASSVGLAPNEQFF	TGTGCCAGCAGTGTGGGACTAGCGCCCAATGAGCAGTTCTTC
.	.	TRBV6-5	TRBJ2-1	CASSYRGWGAEQFF	TGTGCCAGCAGTTACCGGGGGTGGGGTGCTGAGCAGTTCTTC
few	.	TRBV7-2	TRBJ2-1	CASSLEASRHNEQFF	TGTGCCAGCAGCTTAGAGGCTAGCAGGCACAATGAGCAGTTCTTC
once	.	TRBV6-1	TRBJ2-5	CASRGPTRLTETQYF	TGTGCCAGCAGGGGCCCCACTAGGTTGACTGAGACCCAGTACTTC
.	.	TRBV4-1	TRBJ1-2	CASSPGVNYGYTF	TGCGCCAGCAGCCCGGGGGTTAACTATGGCTACACCTTC
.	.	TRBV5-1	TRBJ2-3	CASSQPAGSTDTQYF	TGCGCCAGCAGCCAACCGGCAGGGTCCACAGATACGCAGTATTTT
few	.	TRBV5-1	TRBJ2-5	CASSSQRAQGGIETQYF	TGCGCCAGCAGCTCCCAGCGTGCTCAGGGTGGAATAGAGACCCAGTACTTC
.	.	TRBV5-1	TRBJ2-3	CASSLGQPGTDTQYF	TGCGCCAGCAGCTTGGGTCAGCCAGGGACAGATACGCAGTATTTT